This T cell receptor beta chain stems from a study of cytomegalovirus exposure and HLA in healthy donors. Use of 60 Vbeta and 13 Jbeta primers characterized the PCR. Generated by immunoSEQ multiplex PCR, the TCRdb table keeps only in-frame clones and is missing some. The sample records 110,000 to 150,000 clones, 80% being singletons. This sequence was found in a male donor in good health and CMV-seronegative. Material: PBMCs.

The chain's CDR3 is CASSLNLDRGRQPQHF. CDR3 DNA sequence: TGTGCCAGCAGCCTAAATCTGGACAGGGGGCGTCAGCCCCAGCATTTT. This chain joins TRBV7-2 and TRBJ1-5; the match to TRBD1 covers 11 bases. Germline V gene data show CDR1 as SGHTA and CDR2 as FQGNSA. Trimming took 5 bases from V and 6 from J; bases not matched to a gene: 9. This CDR3 is 16 amino acids long.